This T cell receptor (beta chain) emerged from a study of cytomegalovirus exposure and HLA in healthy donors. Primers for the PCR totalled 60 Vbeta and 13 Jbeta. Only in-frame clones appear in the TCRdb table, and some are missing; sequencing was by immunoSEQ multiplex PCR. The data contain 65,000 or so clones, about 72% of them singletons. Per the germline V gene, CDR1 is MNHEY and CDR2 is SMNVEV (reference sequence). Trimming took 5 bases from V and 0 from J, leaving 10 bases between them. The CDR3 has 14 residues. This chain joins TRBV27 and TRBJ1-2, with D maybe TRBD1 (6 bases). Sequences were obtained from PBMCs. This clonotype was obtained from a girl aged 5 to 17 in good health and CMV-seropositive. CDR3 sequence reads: CASSPWTANYGYTF. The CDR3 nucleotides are TGTGCCAGCAGTCCATGGACAGCTAACTATGGCTACACCTTC.